Shown below are 20 T cell receptor beta chains from a single sample sequenced in a study of T cells in Graves' hyperthyroidism and ophthalmopathy. Authors of the study amplified TCR beta CDR3 regions from RNA transcripts. First-round RT-PCR of the TCR CDR3 relied on the HTBI primer set. TCRdb reprocessed the multiplex PCR reads with MiXCR, giving one entry per CDR3 protein. The sample yields about 770,000 distinct CDR3 sequences, approximately 19% seen once. The sample was blood. These receptors all come from a woman in her 50s with Graves' hyperthyroidism that later progressed to Graves' ophthalmopathy.

The V and J genes are TRBV12-3 or TRBV12-4 and TRBJ1-3; maybe TRBD1 (6 bases). The V end lost 6 bases, the J end lost 0 bases, and 9 bases lay between the germline ends. The CDR3 covers 14 residues. CDR3 sequence reads: CASRDRSSGNTIYF. The CDR3 DNA reads TGTGCCAGCAGAGACAGGAGCTCTGGAAACACCATATATTTT.

This clonotype occurred many times. The CDR3 DNA follows: TGTGCCAGCAGTGAAGCGATGACAGGAACACCCCTCCACTTT. It specifies CASSEAMTGTPLHF. V usage is TRBV2 and J usage is TRBJ1-6; D perhaps matches TRBD1 (6 bases). Trimming left V 0 bases short and J 11 bases short, with 11 bases between. CDR3 length: 14 residues. Germline loops: CDR1 SNHLY, CDR2 FYNNEI.

In regard to this clonotype: A read error is possible here, since a much larger clone lies one base away. V is TRBV2 and J is TRBJ2-1; 9 nucleotides match TRBD2. The CDR3 is made up of 14 amino acids. V dropped 11 bases and J dropped 7; count of bases not matched to a gene: 12. Germline CDR1 SNHLY, CDR2 FYNNEI. CDR3 in amino acids: CAAIRRGGSNEQFF. CDR3 bases: TGTGCCGCTATTAGGCGGGGGGGCTCGAATGAGCAGTTCTTC.

In this sample, this clonotype turned up many times. The chain carries TRBV20-1 and TRBJ2-1; perhaps TRBD2 as D (7 bases). The CDR3 is made up of 17 amino acids. Germline V gene sequence: CDR1 DFQATT, CDR2 SNEGSKA (reference sequence). Trimming pared 0 bases from V and 5 bases from J, leaving 20 bases between. CDR3 in amino acids: CSARDGGGFHSDNEQFF. The CDR3, as DNA: TGCAGTGCTAGAGATGGGGGGGGCTTCCATTCCGACAATGAGCAGTTCTTC.

Of note for this clonotype: A much more abundant neighbour one base away suggests this may be a read error. The V gene is TRBV6-1, the J gene TRBJ2-6, with D perhaps TRBD1 or TRBD2 (5 bases each). Germline lookup yields CDR1 MNHNS and CDR2 SASEGT. This CDR3 has 15 amino acids. In nucleotides, the CDR3 is TGTGCCAGCATCCTCCGGGAAGCTGGGGCCAACGTCCTGGCTTTC. Translated: CASILREAGANVLAF.

This clonotype came up a few times. V gene TRBV29-1 combines with J gene TRBJ2-7; D possibly corresponds to TRBD1 (6 bases). The CDR3 is made up of 10 amino acids. Germline V gene sequence: CDR1 SQVTM, CDR2 ANQGSEA. Trimming left V 7 bases short and J 6 bases short, with 10 bases between. CDR3 region: CSATGGEQYF. The DNA for the CDR3 is TGCAGCGCGACAGGTGGCGAGCAGTACTTC.

This clonotype was counted only a few times. The chain combines TRBV20-1 with TRBJ2-1; D may be TRBD2 (7 bases). Germline assignment: CDR1 DFQATT and CDR2 SNEGSKA (reference sequence). This CDR3 spans 15 amino acids. V lost 0 bases to trimming and J lost 6 bases, with 15 bases between them. CDR3 sequence: CSARDGGGAPNEQFF. The CDR3, as DNA: TGCAGTGCTAGAGATGGAGGGGGGGCCCCCAATGAGCAGTTCTTC.

The chain uses TRBV5-1 and TRBJ1-2; D is unresolved. The germline V gene encodes CDR1 SGHRS and CDR2 YFSETQ. The CDR3 has 15 amino acids. V lost 3 bases and J lost 7, with 19 bases in between. CDR3 nucleotides: TGCGCCAGCAGCTCGCCGGCCAGGAGGGAGGGTGGCTACACCTTC. Encoded protein: CASSSPARREGGYTF.

This clonotype was found many times. The CDR3 loop reads CASSIEGQGNYGYTF. The CDR3 bases are TGTGCCAGTAGTATAGAAGGACAGGGGAACTATGGCTACACCTTC. The chain combines TRBV19 with TRBJ1-2; TRBD1 agrees at 9 bases. From germline, CDR1 is LNHDA and CDR2 SQIVND (reference sequence). J lost 2 bases, V lost 0 bases, and 1 base had no gene match. The CDR3 runs to 15 residues.

About this clonotype: The junction does not match germline at one end; this may be a read error. The rearrangement joins TRBV11-2 to TRBJ2-3; the D gene is possibly TRBD1 (5 bases). In germline, CDR1 is SGHAT, CDR2 FQNNGV. The CDR3 extends over 17 amino acids. The CDR3 DNA reads TGTGCCAGCAGCTTAGGAGGCCAGGGCGGTCACACAGATGCGCAGTATTTT. Its protein is CASSLGGQGGHTDAQYF.

This clonotype has more than one count but fewer than ten. This chain joins TRBV18 and TRBJ2-5, with 10 bases aligning to TRBD2. The CDR3 is made up of 16 amino acids. V lost 3 bases and J lost 5; bases outside the gene matches: 9. CDR1 KGHSH and CDR2 LQKENI come from the germline V gene. CDR3 region: CASSPYLLAGDETQYF. The CDR3 DNA follows: TGTGCCAGCTCACCGTACCTGCTAGCGGGGGATGAGACCCAGTACTTC. Looking up the rest from reference TRBV18 and TRBJ2-5 gives the full variable domain: NAGVMQNPRHLVRRRGQEARLRCSPMKGHSHVYWYRQLPEEGLKFMVYLQKENIIDESGMPKERFSAEFPKEGPSILRIQQVVRGDSAAYFCASSPYLLAGDETQYFGPGTRLLVL.

This clonotype was seen at least ten times. The chain couples TRBV20-1 to TRBJ2-3; 10 bases are a match to TRBD2. Germline assignment: CDR1 DFQATT and CDR2 SNEGSKA (reference sequence). Unmatched junction bases numbered 7, after V lost 1 base and J lost 3 bases. This CDR3 region has 16 residues. CDR3 in DNA: TGCAGTGCTAGAGGTGCAGCGGGGGGGGAAACAGATACGCAGTATTTT. It is translated as CSARGAAGGETDTQYF.

V usage is TRBV6-5 and J usage is TRBJ1-6; no clear D gene. The CDR3 runs to 14 residues. CDR1 and CDR2 (germline): MNHEY, SVGAGI. V dropped 4 bases and J dropped 7 bases, with 11 bases sitting between them. CDR3 DNA: TGTGCCAGCAGTTTCACCCCGGAGAATTCACCCCTCCACTTT. It is translated as CASSFTPENSPLHF.

The rearrangement uses TRBV27 and TRBJ2-1, with 10 positions matching TRBD1. V trimming: 6 bases; J trimming: 9 bases; junction bases outside the gene matches: 5. This CDR3 region has 13 residues. Germline V lookup: CDR1 MNHEY, CDR2 SMNVEV (reference sequence). The CDR3 spells CASRRQGAGEQFF. CDR3 in DNA: TGTGCCAGCAGGAGACAGGGGGCGGGTGAGCAGTTCTTC.

This clonotype was counted at least ten times. This chain links TRBV11-2 with TRBJ2-1, with TRBD2 identical over 10 bases. The CDR3 loop spans 15 amino acids. Germline lookup yields CDR1 SGHAT and CDR2 FQNNGV. Unmatched junction bases numbered 3, after V lost 5 bases and J lost 2 bases. The CDR3 is CASSQSGGAYNEQFF. CDR3 coding DNA: TGTGCCAGCAGCCAGAGCGGGGGGGCCTACAATGAGCAGTTCTTC. Full variable domain (outside the CDR3, taken from reference TRBV11-2 and TRBJ2-1): EAGVAQSPRYKIIEKRQSVAFWCNPISGHATLYWYQQILGQGPKLLIQFQNNGVVDDSQLPKDRFSAERLKGVDSTLKIQPAKLEDSAVYLCASSQSGGAYNEQFFGPGTRLTVL.

The J gene is TRBJ2-1, the V gene TRBV19; the D gene is possibly TRBD2 (5 bases). The CDR3 is 14 residues long. The V end was cut by 7 bases, the J end by 4 bases, with 14 bases between. The germline V gene encodes CDR1 LNHDA and CDR2 SQIVND (reference sequence). CDR3 region: CASNAGRGYNEQFF. Here the CDR3 DNA reads TGTGCCAGTAATGCGGGTCGAGGGTACAATGAGCAGTTCTTC.

This CDR3 reads CASSEDRVGNTIYF. The CDR3 DNA reads as TGTGCCAGTAGTGAAGACAGGGTCGGAAACACCATATATTTT. The chain recombines TRBV19 with TRBJ1-3; 7 nucleotides align to TRBD1. After removal of 5 bases from V and 4 bases from J, the junction contained 5 bases not matched to a gene. CDR1 is LNHDA and CDR2 is SQIVND in the germline V gene (reference sequence). The CDR3 has 14 residues. The full variable domain, its missing parts supplied by reference TRBV19 and TRBJ1-3, is DGGITQSPKYLFRKEGQNVTLSCEQNLNHDAMYWYRQDPGQGLRLIYYSQIVNDFQKGDIAEGYSVSREKKESFPLTVTSAQKNPTAFYLCASSEDRVGNTIYFGEGSWLTVV.

This clonotype has only one observation. The V and J genes are TRBV14 and TRBJ2-1; 11 bases are a match to TRBD2. Trimming removed 7 bases from V and 9 bases from J; junction bases left unmatched: 5. The CDR3 length is 13 residues. Germline CDR1 and CDR2: SGHDN and FVKESK. The CDR3 coding sequence is TGTGCCAGCAAGGGGACTAGCGGAGTTGAGCAGTTCTTC. Translating gives CASKGTSGVEQFF.

The sample holds many counts of this clonotype. This chain uses TRBV6-2 or TRBV6-3 with TRBJ1-5; D unclear. CDR1 is MNHEY, CDR2 SVGEGT, per germline. Trimming took 2 bases from V and 2 from J, leaving 7 bases between them. The CDR3 spans 14 residues. CDR3 bases: TGTGCCAGCAGTTACGCCTTAGGCAATCAGCCCCAGCATTTT. This gives the protein CASSYALGNQPQHF.

This clonotype was found a few times. V usage is TRBV19 and J usage is TRBJ1-4, with 8 bases identical to TRBD1. The CDR3 loop spans 19 amino acids. Per the germline V gene, CDR1 is LNHDA and CDR2 is SQIVND (reference sequence). J was trimmed by 0 bases and V by 10 bases; bases with no gene match: 19. CDR3 protein: CAISDPTGDGGATNEKLFF. The CDR3 nucleotides read TGTGCCATTTCAGATCCGACAGGGGACGGCGGAGCAACTAATGAAAAACTGTTTTTT.